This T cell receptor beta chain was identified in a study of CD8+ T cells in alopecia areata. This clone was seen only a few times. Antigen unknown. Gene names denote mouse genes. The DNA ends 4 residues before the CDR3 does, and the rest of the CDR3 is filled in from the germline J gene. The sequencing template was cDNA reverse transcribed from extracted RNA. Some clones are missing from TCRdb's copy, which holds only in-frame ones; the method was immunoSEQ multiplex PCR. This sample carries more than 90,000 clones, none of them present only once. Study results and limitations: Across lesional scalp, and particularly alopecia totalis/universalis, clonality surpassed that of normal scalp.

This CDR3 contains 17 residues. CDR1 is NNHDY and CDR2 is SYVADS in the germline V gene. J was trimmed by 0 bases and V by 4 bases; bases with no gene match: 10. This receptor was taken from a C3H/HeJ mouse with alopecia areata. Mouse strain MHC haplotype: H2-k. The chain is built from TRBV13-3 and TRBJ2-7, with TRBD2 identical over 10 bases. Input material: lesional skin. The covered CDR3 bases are TGTGCCAGCAGTCCCCTGACTGGGGGGCCTAGCTCCTAT. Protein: CASSPLTGGPSSY. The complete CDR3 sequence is CASSPLTGGPSSYEQYF.